This T cell receptor beta chain was retrieved from a study of blood T cell repertoires in COVID-19. Study background: PBMCs, B-cell-depleted T cells, or T cells provided the cDNA or gDNA that made up the material.

TCRdb's copy holds only in-frame clones and misses some; the assay was immunoSEQ multiplex PCR. The sample has about 240,000 clones, about 80% seen once. Per the germline V gene, CDR1 is SGHRS and CDR2 is YFSETQ. The CDR3 has 14 amino acids. V lost 0 bases and J lost 6, with 12 bases in between. This TCR came from a woman aged 80 or over with acute or convalescent COVID-19. Sequencing used peripheral blood. V gene TRBV5-1 combines with J gene TRBJ1-2; the D gene is possibly TRBD1 (6 bases). The CDR3 loop reads CASSLDGQLNGYTF. The CDR3 bases are TGCGCCAGCAGCTTGGACGGACAGCTCAATGGCTACACCTTC.